The source of this T cell receptor (beta chain) is a study of CD8+CD57+ T cells in acquired aplastic anemia (dated by TCRdb to between 2017 and 2018). For context, the study as a whole: Extracted DNA from sorted CD4+ and CD8+ cells averaged around 3.3 ug, ranging from roughly 0.17 to 27.4 ug. CD8+CD57+ expansion was defined as frequency above the mean frequency observed in healthy subjects. On the study overall, not on this receptor specifically: About 30 CD8+ CDR3 sequences were found in both patients and controls but appeared to be highly expressed in patients and within the immunodominant clones of the patients. CD8+ Simpson's diversity did not differ significantly between patients and healthy controls (P=0.060).

Genomic DNA served as template for TCR beta VDJ combination and CDR3 sequence profiling. TCR repertoire sequencing was run on an Illumina HiSeq 2000. The original methods were these. Repertoires were assessed using TRBV/TRBJ rearrangement plots, CDR3 size and DJ length profiles, and Simpson's diversity index. The most abundant DNA sequence in the deep sequencing data was defined as the immunodominant clone. CDR3 amino acid sequences were screened for sharing across subjects and were compared with published repertoires and the VDJdb database. TCRdb applied fastp at Q25 and MiXCR to the public reads, then kept only in-frame beta chains. Each record represents a unique CDR3 protein, reported with the most common genes and DNA among its rows. The V and J calls were determined by TCRdb, not by the authors. Across this sample there are 260,000 or so distinct CDR3 sequences, with approximately 50% seen only once. 6.5% to 10% of the sample is in the top ten clones.

This clonotype came up many times. Its antigen is unknown. Within one base of it there is no much larger clone, and no base qualities were kept. Expansion of CD8+CD57+ cells had been shown by flow cytometry in the patients chosen for sequencing. Severe acquired aplastic anemia was diagnosed in all patients according to International Study of Aplastic Anemia and Agranulocytosis and Camitta criteria. At the time blood was sampled, none of the patients had received any therapy. In this study, sorted CD4+ and CD8+ T cells from the blood of healthy subjects and of severe aplastic anemia patients had their TCR repertoires deep-sequenced. In the USA, patient enrollment took place under clinicaltrials.gov protocols 00001620, 01623167, 00001397, 00071045, 00081523 and 00961064. Ficoll-Paque density gradient centrifugation was used to isolate peripheral blood mononuclear cells. Before DNA extraction, CD4+ and CD8+ T cells were sorted with FACS or magnetic beads.

V drops 3 bases and J drops 2 bases, leaving 10 bases in between. The CDR3, cysteine through phenylalanine, is 14 amino acids long. The retained sequence is limited to the CDR3, 42 bases, with the frame set at the first base. The germline V gene provides CDR1 SGDLS and CDR2 YYNGEE. Rearrangement joined TRBV9 to TRBJ2-3, and TRBD2 may be the D gene, going by 5 matching bases. The clonotype was recovered from a human donor with aplastic anemia. The sequenced material came from sorted CD4+, CD8+, or CD8+CD57+ T cells (not recorded which) from PBMCs. The encoded CDR3 is CASSAEGSTDTQYF. The sequenced DNA is TGTGCCAGCAGCGCCGAGGGTTCCACAGATACGCAGTATTTT.